A single sample is the source of the 25 T cell receptor beta chains below, sequenced in a study of cytomegalovirus exposure and HLA in healthy donors. Primers: 60 Vbeta forward and 13 Jbeta reverse. Assay: immunoSEQ multiplex PCR; the TCRdb copy retains only in-frame clones and omits some. The table has around 160,000 clones, around 75% seen once; the top ten hold about 4.5%. Sequenced: PBMCs. Every receptor here comes from a young man in good health and CMV-seropositive.

The count of this clone is one. The chain uses TRBV5-1 and TRBJ1-1, with 7 nucleotides matching TRBD1. Germline V lookup: CDR1 SGHRS, CDR2 YFSETQ. The CDR3 contains 16 residues. The junction had 11 bases not matched to a gene; V was cut back by 4 bases and J by 2 bases. CDR3 amino acids: CASSTQGGTANTEAFF. The CDR3 DNA reads as TGCGCCAGCAGCACCCAAGGTGGGACAGCTAACACTGAAGCTTTCTTT. Supplemented by reference TRBV5-1 and TRBJ1-1, the full variable domain reads KAGVTQTPRYLIKTRGQQVTLSCSPISGHRSVSWYQQTPGQGLQFLFEYFSETQRNKGNFPGRFSGRQFSNSRSEMNVSTLELGDSALYLCASSTQGGTANTEAFFGQGTRLTVV.

The chain has TRBV10-3 and TRBJ2-7; TRBD1 might be the D (5 bases). V was shortened by 7 bases and J by 1 base, with 14 bases between the two germline ends. This CDR3 has 14 residues. Germline CDR1 is ENHRY and CDR2 is SYGVKD. The CDR3 DNA reads as TGTGCCATCAACGAAAGGGGCAGTTCCTACGAGCAGTACGTC. This translates into CAINERGSSYEQYV.

This clone appeared a few times. The rearrangement joins TRBV19 to TRBJ2-3; 9 bases are a match to TRBD1. J was trimmed by 0 bases and V by 5 bases; bases with no gene match: 0. The CDR3 sequence is 14 residues long. The germline V gene has CDR1 LNHDA and CDR2 SQIVND (reference sequence). The DNA of the CDR3 is TGTGCCAGTAGTGACAGGGGGAGCACAGATACGCAGTATTTT. This encodes CASSDRGSTDTQYF. Drawing the rest from reference TRBV19 and TRBJ2-3, the complete variable domain is DGGITQSPKYLFRKEGQNVTLSCEQNLNHDAMYWYRQDPGQGLRLIYYSQIVNDFQKGDIAEGYSVSREKKESFPLTVTSAQKNPTAFYLCASSDRGSTDTQYFGPGTRLTVL.

The chain is built from TRBV6-5 and TRBJ2-7; either TRBD1 or TRBD2 may fit D (6 bases each). The CDR3 is 13 residues long. The V and J ends lost 7 bases and 3 bases respectively, with 13 bases between them. Germline V gene data show CDR1 as MNHEY and CDR2 as SVGAGI. The CDR3 nucleotides are TGTGCCAGCAATAGAAGGGGGGACTACGAGCAGTACGTC. Translating gives CASNRRGDYEQYV.

V usage is TRBV15 and J usage is TRBJ2-2, with D perhaps matching TRBD2 (6 bases). The V gene lost 1 base and the J gene lost 6 bases, with 9 bases spanning the gap. This CDR3 contains 14 residues. Germline V lookup: CDR1 LNHNV, CDR2 YYDKDF (reference sequence). The CDR3 spells CATSRGGEAGELFF. CDR3 bases: TGTGCCACCAGCAGAGGGGGGGAGGCCGGGGAGCTGTTTTTT.

For the CDR3, the DNA is TGTGCCAGTATCGACAGGGGAAGCAATCAGCCCCAGCATTTT. Amino acids: CASIDRGSNQPQHF. This sequence joins TRBV19 and TRBJ1-5, with TRBD1 matching 8 bases. The CDR3 consists of 14 residues. V lost 7 bases, J lost 1 base, and 3 bases stayed unmatched. Germline CDR1 is LNHDA and CDR2 is SQIVND (reference sequence). The full variable domain, completed using reference TRBV19 and TRBJ1-5, is DGGITQSPKYLFRKEGQNVTLSCEQNLNHDAMYWYRQDPGQGLRLIYYSQIVNDFQKGDIAEGYSVSREKKESFPLTVTSAQKNPTAFYLCASIDRGSNQPQHFGDGTRLSIL.

The J gene is TRBJ2-7, the V gene TRBV19, with TRBD1 identical over 7 bases. This CDR3 comprises 18 residues. V trimming: 5 bases; J trimming: 10 bases; junction bases outside the gene matches: 26. Looked up from germline, CDR1 is LNHDA and CDR2 is SQIVND (reference sequence). For the CDR3, the DNA is TGTGCCAGTAGTCGAAATATGCATGGGACAGCGATAGTCGTAGAACAGTACGTC. Protein sequence: CASSRNMHGTAIVVEQYV.

The chain carries TRBV29-1 and TRBJ1-2; D remains ambiguous. Germline values: CDR1 SQVTM, CDR2 ANQGSEA. CDR3 length: 13 amino acids. V dropped 6 bases and J dropped 5 bases, with 16 bases sitting between them. Written as DNA, the CDR3 is TGCAGCGTCTCCCCCCCCGTTTATTATGGCTACACCTTC. This translates into CSVSPPVYYGYTF. Filled out from reference TRBV29-1 and TRBJ1-2, the complete variable domain reads SAVISQKPSRDICQRGTSLTIQCQVDSQVTMMFWYRQQPGQSLTLIATANQGSEATYESGFVIDKFPISRPNLTFSTLTVSNMSPEDSSIYLCSVSPPVYYGYTFGSGTRLTVV.

This chain links TRBV6-1 with TRBJ2-1, with 7 bases aligning to TRBD1. With 5 bases clipped from V and 6 bases from J, the junction kept 10 bases outside the gene matches. Germline V gives CDR1 MNHNS, CDR2 SASEGT. The CDR3 is 15 amino acids. The CDR3 loop reads CASSFDRVQGNEQFF. The CDR3 nucleotides read TGTGCCAGCAGTTTCGACAGGGTGCAGGGCAATGAGCAGTTCTTC.

This clone was observed a single time. J is TRBJ2-7 and V is TRBV5-1; 8 bases match TRBD1. The CDR3 covers 15 residues. V shed 4 bases and J 6 bases; nucleotides not matched to a gene: 12. The germline V gene encodes CDR1 SGHRS and CDR2 YFSETQ. The chain's CDR3 is CASSGSLTGAAEQYV. The CDR3 DNA reads as TGCGCCAGCAGCGGAAGTTTGACAGGGGCGGCCGAGCAGTACGTC.

The chain links TRBV6-5 to TRBJ2-7, with TRBD2 identical over 12 bases. Germline CDR1 is MNHEY and CDR2 is SVGAGI. V shed 6 bases and J 2 bases; nucleotides not matched to a gene: 5. The CDR3 is 15 amino acids. CDR3 coding DNA: TGTGCCAGCAGCCAAACTAGCGGGGGGACCTACGAGCAGTACGTC. Translated, it gives CASSQTSGGTYEQYV.

The V and J genes are TRBV6-1 and TRBJ2-2; 11 nucleotides agree with TRBD2. Trimming took 4 bases from V and 6 from J; bases not matched to a gene: 4. The CDR3 sequence is 15 residues long. Germline V gene data show CDR1 as MNHNS and CDR2 as SASEGT. The CDR3 region is CASSVSSGRPGELFF. DNA for the CDR3: TGTGCCAGCAGTGTGTCTAGCGGGAGGCCCGGGGAGCTGTTTTTT.

This clone was found a few times. The chain carries TRBV5-1 and TRBJ1-6, with 7 bases identical to TRBD1. The CDR3 contains 15 residues. The ends lost 2 bases at V and 10 bases at J; junction bases unmatched: 9. Germline-derived CDR1 and CDR2 are SGHRS and YFSETQ. CDR3 in amino acids: CASSLGTAGDSPLHF. The CDR3 region has the DNA TGCGCCAGCAGCTTAGGGACAGCGGGTGACTCACCCCTCCACTTT.

The chain carries TRBV9 and TRBJ1-1; D is uncertain. Trimming removed 0 bases at V and 0 bases at J, with 12 bases between. Germline values: CDR1 SGDLS, CDR2 YYNGEE. CDR3 size: 16 residues. The CDR3: CASSVEPLNVNTEAFF. The CDR3 bases are TGTGCCAGCAGCGTAGAGCCCCTAAATGTGAACACTGAAGCTTTCTTT.

This clone was seen just once. The V and J genes are TRBV9 and TRBJ1-1; a weak D match, TRBD1 (6 bases). Germline V gene sequence: CDR1 SGDLS, CDR2 YYNGEE. The ends were cut back, 0 bases at V and 3 bases at J, with 12 bases in the middle. The CDR3 sequence is 15 residues long. In DNA, the CDR3 is TGTGCCAGCAGCGTAGTTTCAGGGGCGGACACTGAAGCTTTCTTT. It codes for CASSVVSGADTEAFF.

The chain uses TRBV7-9 and TRBJ2-2, with D perhaps matching TRBD1 (5 bases). V was pared by 5 bases and J by 0 bases, with 10 bases between. From germline, CDR1 is SEHNR and CDR2 FQNEAQ (reference sequence). The CDR3 loop spans 15 amino acids. CDR3 sequence (DNA): TGTGCCAGCAGCCCAAGGGGTTCGAACACCGGGGAGCTGTTTTTT. Protein: CASSPRGSNTGELFF.

This clone appeared a few times. V usage is TRBV2 and J usage is TRBJ1-2; 7 nucleotides align to TRBD1. V lost 5 bases, J lost 4 bases, and 10 bases stayed unmatched. CDR1 is SNHLY, CDR2 FYNNEI, per germline. The length of the CDR3 is 15 residues. CDR3 nucleotide sequence: TGTGCCAGCAGTATGAGACAGGGCGCAGGCTATGGCTACACCTTC. It yields the protein CASSMRQGAGYGYTF.

This chain joins TRBV19 and TRBJ1-5; 7 bases are a match to TRBD1. The V segment lost 3 bases and the J segment 0 bases; nucleotides outside the gene matches: 11. This CDR3 is built from 18 residues. The germline V gene encodes CDR1 LNHDA and CDR2 SQIVND (reference sequence). The DNA for the CDR3 is TGTGCCAGTAGTATGAAGTGGACAGGAGACTATAGCAATCAGCCCCAGCATTTT. The encoded protein is CASSMKWTGDYSNQPQHF.

V and J are TRBV25-1 and TRBJ1-5; TRBD1 agrees at 7 bases. This CDR3 is 13 amino acids long. V lost 4 bases to trimming and J lost 10 bases; unmatched junction nucleotides: 7. Per the germline V gene, CDR1 is MGHDK and CDR2 is SYGVNS. In nucleotides, the CDR3 is TGTGCCAGCAGTGTTGCAGGGGGTCAACCCCAGCATTTT. This encodes CASSVAGGQPQHF. The variable domain in full, completed from reference TRBV25-1 and TRBJ1-5, reads EADIYQTPRYLVIGTGKKITLECSQTMGHDKMYWYQQDPGMELHLIHYSYGVNSTEKGDLSSESTVSRIRTEHFPLTLESARPSHTSQYLCASSVAGGQPQHFGDGTRLSIL.

The chain employs TRBV19 and TRBJ1-5; TRBD1 might be the D (6 bases). CDR3 length: 18 amino acids. Germline V gene lookup returns CDR1 LNHDA and CDR2 SQIVND (reference sequence). Trimming took off 6 bases at V and 1 base at J, with 22 bases between the two ends. This chain's CDR3 is CASRRQGIGDLSNQPQHF. In nucleotides, the CDR3 is TGTGCCAGTAGGCGGCAGGGGATCGGCGATTTGAGCAATCAGCCCCAGCATTTT.

The CDR3 spells CASSLMGQYEQYV. The CDR3, as DNA: TGTGCCAGCAGCTTGATGGGCCAATACGAGCAGTACGTC. The gene calls are TRBV5-6 and TRBJ2-7, with D uncertain. V dropped 1 base and J dropped 4 bases, with 9 bases sitting between them. The CDR3 has 13 amino acids. Germline CDR1 and CDR2: SGHDT and YYEEEE.

The rearrangement joins TRBV13 to TRBJ1-1; 7 bases fit TRBD1. V trimming: 5 bases; J trimming: 0 bases; junction bases outside the gene matches: 6. Germline V gene data show CDR1 as PRHDT and CDR2 as FYEKMQ (reference sequence). The CDR3 loop spans 15 amino acids. The CDR3 coding sequence is TGTGCCAGCAGCATAAAGGGACAGCTGAACACTGAAGCTTTCTTT. This sequence encodes CASSIKGQLNTEAFF.

This chain uses TRBV5-1 with TRBJ1-3; 7 bases align to TRBD1. Trimming at V came to 2 bases and at J to 4 bases, leaving 3 bases not matched to a gene. This CDR3 has 14 amino acids. CDR1 SGHRS and CDR2 YFSETQ come from the germline V gene. In DNA, the CDR3 is TGCGCCAGCAGCTTTCAGGGGGGCGGAAACACCATATATTTT. The encoded protein is CASSFQGGGNTIYF.

The CDR3: CAISNDTTGELFF. DNA for the CDR3: TGTGCCATCAGTAACGACACGACCGGGGAGCTGTTTTTT. The genes are TRBV10-3 and TRBJ2-2; no definite D call. Per the germline V gene, CDR1 is ENHRY and CDR2 is SYGVKD. The CDR3 consists of 13 residues. Trimming took off 5 bases at V and 5 bases at J, with 9 bases between the two ends.

The chain couples TRBV7-4 to TRBJ1-1; 11 bases are a match to TRBD1. The CDR3 has 16 residues. Per germline, CDR1 SGHVT and CDR2 SQSDAQ. V shed 7 bases and J 4 bases; nucleotides not matched to a gene: 11. The CDR3 region has the DNA TGTGCCAGCATCCTCCGGACAGGGGGCCGGGTCACTGAAGCTTTCTTT. As protein: CASILRTGGRVTEAFF.